This T cell receptor (beta chain) was identified in a study of lymphopenia after photon versus proton radiotherapy (dated 2019 in TCRdb). Context from the whole study: The study compared the immunological effects of photon versus proton radiation therapy in patients with gastrointestinal tumors who developed high-grade lymphopenia. The cohort included roughly 20 patients with gastrointestinal tumors who developed lymphopenia after receiving either photon or proton therapy. The goal of the study was to characterize the differences between the two radiation modalities in how they affect the immune system.

The library came from the immunoSEQ multiplex PCR assay. T cell repertoires were profiled with deep sequencing of rearranged TCR beta loci together with multiparametric flow cytometry. TCRdb's version of the immuneACCESS table is confined to in-frame rearrangements and falls short of the full clone set. An unresolved V gene accounts for under half of the shortfall where checked; the remainder is of unknown origin. In all, the sample holds 20,000 or so clones, and 80% to 90% of those were seen once. Jointly, the top ten make up 2.9% of the sample. Trimming removed 2 bases from V and 8 bases from J, leaving 12 bases between the germline ends. The CDR3 starts with the cysteine, ends with the phenylalanine, and has 14 residues. Of the read, only the CDR3 DNA is kept; its 42 bases are in frame from base 1. Looking up the germline V gene yields CDR1 SGHVS and CDR2 FQNEAQ. Turning to this clone: Its antigen has not been determined. Base quality data are lacking; no much larger clone is found one base away.

Broad study findings and their caveats: Relative stability during treatment was observed in proton-treated patients, whereas loss of naive T cells and TCR diversity and gain of effector/memory populations were observed in photon-treated patients. The survival association was examined only in patients who died, and the authors described better survival with proton therapy as a possibility, not as a demonstrated result. After the lymphocyte count nadir, photon-treated repertoires showed oligoclonal expansion, especially of CD8+ Temra cells, which drove the drop in diversity. Across the cohort, an inverse correlation was found between a larger post-nadir drop in TCR diversity and overall survival time among patients who died.

The material sequenced was peripheral blood, taken from a patient treated with photon-based radiotherapy. This receptor was taken from a woman aged 45-65 years with pancreatic cancer. The sequence is built from TRBV7-8 and TRBJ1-4; matching of 5 bases hints at TRBD1 as the D gene. The bases are TGTGCCAGCAGCTTATACGGGGGTGGCGAAAAACTGTTTTTT. Translated, it reads CASSLYGGGEKLFF.